Listed below are T cell receptor beta chains from one sample, sequenced in a study of shared clonotypes between healthy human individuals. Data came from immunoSEQ multiplex PCR; TCRdb stores just in-frame clones and leaves some out. The table includes 2 million to 3 million clones, approximately 93% detected once. Material for sequencing was naive CD4+ T cells from PBMCs. The source is a man younger than 30 in good health. Some clones in this sample may be carry-over from other donors' samples. Each CDR3 is given with its conserved first and last residue. Each record gives: V gene, J gene, CDR3 protein.

v_call: TRBV25-1; j_call: TRBJ1-1; cdr3_aa: CASTDARGITEAFF
v_call: TRBV2; j_call: TRBJ2-3; cdr3_aa: CASRVRGPTSTDTQYF
v_call: TRBV11-2; j_call: TRBJ2-7; cdr3_aa: CASSFSGGARYEQYF
v_call: TRBV5-1; j_call: TRBJ2-7; cdr3_aa: CASRNNPGTGPTYEQYF
v_call: TRBV10-3; j_call: TRBJ2-1; cdr3_aa: CATIRDPAVNEQFF
v_call: TRBV5-1; j_call: TRBJ2-7; cdr3_aa: CASSLYSRTGGTYEQYF
v_call: TRBV18; j_call: TRBJ1-3; cdr3_aa: CASSPTDSGNTIYF
v_call: TRBV29-1; j_call: TRBJ2-3; cdr3_aa: CSVATRPTDTQYF
v_call: TRBV11-2; j_call: TRBJ1-2; cdr3_aa: CASSSQGEGQGTF
v_call: TRBV7-2; j_call: .; cdr3_aa: CASSPRGGRSSYEQYF
v_call: TRBV7-2; j_call: TRBJ2-7; cdr3_aa: CASSSRTGDEQYF
v_call: TRBV5-4; j_call: TRBJ2-2; cdr3_aa: CASSLGGLAGEGGELFF
v_call: TRBV5-1; j_call: TRBJ2-2; cdr3_aa: CASSLAVGAGELFF
v_call: TRBV20-1; j_call: TRBJ1-5; cdr3_aa: CSARRIPQHF
v_call: TRBV11-1; j_call: TRBJ2-1; cdr3_aa: CASSSQAGVSNEQFF
v_call: TRBV4-1; j_call: TRBJ1-5; cdr3_aa: CASSTQGISNQPQHF
v_call: TRBV30; j_call: TRBJ2-1; cdr3_aa: CAWTGLAGANSYNEQFF
v_call: TRBV7-9; j_call: TRBJ2-1; cdr3_aa: CASSTTSHLNEQFF
v_call: TRBV9; j_call: TRBJ2-1; cdr3_aa: CASSLTGAEQPNNEQFF
v_call: TRBV5-1; j_call: TRBJ2-1; cdr3_aa: CASSSERVAYNEQFF
v_call: TRBV27; j_call: TRBJ1-4; cdr3_aa: CASSLRGASLGEKLFF
v_call: TRBV27; j_call: TRBJ2-3; cdr3_aa: CASSLRGTPYADTQYF
v_call: TRBV7-2; j_call: TRBJ2-3; cdr3_aa: CASSSSIGATDTQYF
v_call: TRBV30; j_call: TRBJ2-7; cdr3_aa: CAWRSEGLEQYF
v_call: TRBV5-4; j_call: TRBJ2-5; cdr3_aa: CASSPRDRGFQETQYF
v_call: TRBV7-9; j_call: TRBJ2-7; cdr3_aa: CASSLGGQGHEQYF
v_call: TRBV30; j_call: TRBJ1-3; cdr3_aa: CASDLRGSGNTIYF
v_call: TRBV6-5; j_call: TRBJ2-3; cdr3_aa: CASSGTGGTDTQYF
v_call: TRBV2; j_call: TRBJ2-4; cdr3_aa: CASSHRVIAKNIQYF
v_call: TRBV5-5; j_call: TRBJ1-5; cdr3_aa: CASNRDQPQHF
v_call: TRBV7-6; j_call: TRBJ1-1; cdr3_aa: CASSRDRNTEAFF
v_call: TRBV6-4; j_call: TRBJ2-3; cdr3_aa: CASSPSGTDTQYF
v_call: TRBV30; j_call: TRBJ2-1; cdr3_aa: CAWSVGWSNNEQFF
v_call: TRBV7-2; j_call: TRBJ1-1; cdr3_aa: CASSAFQGLTEAFF
v_call: TRBV7-9; j_call: TRBJ1-2; cdr3_aa: CASSYSGTGGFGYTF
v_call: TRBV19; j_call: TRBJ1-1; cdr3_aa: CASSIQGQNTEAFF
v_call: TRBV2; j_call: TRBJ2-1; cdr3_aa: CASSPTSTFRNEQFF
v_call: TRBV6-1; j_call: TRBJ2-7; cdr3_aa: CASSSTSVASYEQYF
v_call: TRBV19; j_call: TRBJ2-1; cdr3_aa: CASTQDRRPYNEQFF
v_call: TRBV2; j_call: TRBJ1-2; cdr3_aa: CASSLIRDSYGYTF
v_call: TRBV9; j_call: TRBJ1-2; cdr3_aa: CASSPSQGVGYTF
v_call: TRBV6-5; j_call: TRBJ1-6; cdr3_aa: CASSYSLRRDSPLHF